This T cell receptor (beta chain) stems from a study of shared clonotypes between healthy human individuals. In the study overall: Each donor's CD4 naive and CD4 memory cells filled three plates apiece, CD8 naive two, and CD8 memory one.

Negatively enriched CD4+ T cells were divided by CD45RA into naive and memory. This CDR3 has 15 residues. The germline V gene has CDR1 SGHNT and CDR2 YYREEE (reference sequence). J was trimmed by 5 bases and V by 3 bases; bases with no gene match: 10. The deep-level immunoSEQ assay was used. Produced via immunoSEQ multiplex PCR; TCRdb's table is partial and in-frame only. This sample has 2.3 million or so clones, with just over 90% found just once. The chain combines TRBV5-4 with TRBJ1-1, with 7 bases lining up with TRBD1. This receptor was taken from a man younger than 35 in good health. Some clones in this sample may be carry-over from other donors' samples. Sequenced: naive CD4+ T cells from PBMCs. The subset was: CD45RA+ positively selected. CDR3: CASSSFQGVPTEAFF. The CDR3 nucleotides are TGTGCCAGCAGCTCCTTCCAGGGGGTACCAACTGAAGCTTTCTTT.